This section outlines one TCR beta chain sequence together with its context. RNA in amounts of roughly 0.45 to 1 ug was reverse transcribed with random hexamers. TCRdb ran MiXCR on the immunoSEQ multiplex PCR reads and lists one entry per CDR3 protein. Among over 100,000 distinct CDR3 sequences, under 96% were seen once, and the ten largest hold about 0.13%. This sample was included in a study of CD8 T cells in Susac syndrome. CDR3 length: 13 residues. Trimming cost V 1 base and J 5 bases, with 8 bases left between them. The germline gives CDR1 MDHEN, CDR2 SYDVKM. This sequence joins TRBV28 and TRBJ2-5, with D unresolved. This clonotype was sampled from a human donor with Susac syndrome. The sequenced material came from CD4+ T cells from PBMCs. CDR3 DNA: TGTGCCAGCAGTTTATCGATGAGGGAGACCCAGTACTTC. Translating it yields CASSLSMRETQYF.